The rows below give T cell receptor beta chains drawn from one sample of a study of T cells in Graves' hyperthyroidism and ophthalmopathy. In TCRdb, the multiplex PCR reads were re-called with MiXCR into one record per CDR3 protein. Altogether hundreds of thousands of distinct CDR3 sequences are present, about 15% being singletons, with the ten largest covering about 3.9%. Sequenced material: blood. Receptors originate from a woman in her thirties or forties with Graves' ophthalmopathy. The CDR3 runs from the conserved cysteine through the conserved F or W. A D gene is named only where the DNA matches it firmly. Size is stated for part of the rows, as once, few or many counts, or as a class when the clone is expanded.

TRBJ1-5	TRBV28	many	NA	CASALGSNQPQHF	TGTGCCAGCGCCCTAGGGAGCAATCAGCCCCAGCATTTT
TRBJ2-7	TRBV6-1	NA	TRBD2	CASIQVRDYYEQYF	TGTGCCAGCATTCAAGTCCGGGACTACTACGAGCAGTACTTC
TRBJ2-2	TRBV29-1	many	NA	CSVAGSGSNTGELFF	TGCAGCGTTGCTGGGAGCGGTTCGAACACCGGGGAGCTGTTTTTT
TRBJ2-3	TRBV19	NA	TRBD2	CASSIDSSSGRASHPDTQYF	TGTGCCAGTAGTATAGATTCTTCTAGCGGGAGGGCCTCACACCCGGATACGCAGTATTTT
TRBJ2-4	TRBV6-5	many	NA	CASSYVRGSNIQYF	TGTGCCAGCAGTTACGTGCGGGGATCAAACATTCAGTACTTC
TRBJ1-1	TRBV11-1	few	NA	CASSEHRGGNTEAFF	TGTGCCAGCAGCGAGCATAGGGGTGGGAACACTGAAGCTTTCTTT
TRBJ2-7	TRBV2	once	TRBD1	CASSPMVGTGGPYEQYF	TGTGCCAGCTCACCAATGGTAGGGACAGGGGGTCCCTACGAGCAGTACTTC
TRBJ1-1	TRBV10-3	few	NA	CAISEPGRPTEAFF	TGTGCCATCAGTGAGCCGGGACGGCCCACTGAAGCTTTCTTT
TRBJ2-7	TRBV27	many	NA	CASSSLSRNNYEQYF	TGTGCCAGCAGTTCACTGTCCCGCAACAACTACGAGCAGTACTTC
TRBJ1-5	TRBV28	many	NA	CASSLLGRDNQPQHF	TGTGCCAGCAGTTTGCTAGGGCGGGATAATCAGCCCCAGCATTTT
TRBJ2-7	TRBV24-1	NA	NA	CATSSTVSYEQYF	TGTGCCACCAGTTCCACGGTATCCTACGAGCAGTACTTC
TRBJ2-7	TRBV2	NA	TRBD2	CASSGSGRAGEQYF	TGTGCCAGCAGTGGTAGCGGGAGGGCGGGGGAGCAGTACTTC
TRBJ2-5	TRBV7-9	many	NA	CASSLEAGLETQYF	TGTGCCAGCAGCTTAGAAGCAGGTCTGGAGACCCAGTACTTC
TRBJ2-6	TRBV20-1	many	NA	CSATTGAGANVLTF	TGCAGTGCTACCACGGGAGCTGGGGCCAACGTCCTGACTTTC
TRBJ2-7	TRBV28	few	TRBD1	CASSFGGGTGQREQYF	TGTGCCAGCAGTTTTGGGGGCGGGACAGGTCAGCGGGAGCAGTACTTC
TRBJ2-6	TRBV11-1	NA	NA	CASSRAGSGANVLTF	TGTGCCAGCAGCAGGGCGGGCTCTGGGGCCAACGTCCTGACTTTC
TRBJ1-2	TRBV12-3/TRBV12-4	many	NA	CASSLFTGNQGGYTF	TGTGCCAGCAGTTTATTCACGGGCAACCAGGGCGGCTACACCTTC
TRBJ1-2	TRBV10-3	many	TRBD1	CAIRMDRNYGYTF	TGTGCCATCAGGATGGACAGGAACTATGGCTACACCTTC
TRBJ2-2	TRBV6-2/TRBV6-3	few	TRBD1	CASSYSGQGIPINTGELFF	TGTGCCAGCAGTTACTCGGGACAGGGTATCCCGATCAACACCGGGGAGCTGTTTTTT
TRBJ2-5	TRBV12-3/TRBV12-4	many	TRBD2	CASSPGLAPQETQYF	TGTGCCAGCAGCCCGGGACTAGCGCCACAAGAGACCCAGTACTTC
TRBJ2-2	TRBV9	few	TRBD2	CASSVTRIGGDLRSNTGELFF	TGTGCCAGCAGCGTAACCCGTATTGGGGGGGACCTACGATCGAACACCGGGGAGCTGTTTTTT
TRBJ2-5	TRBV7-2	many	NA	CASSFYQETQYF	TGTGCCAGCAGCTTTTACCAAGAGACCCAGTACTTC
TRBJ2-7	TRBV27	many	NA	CASSGGLATSYEQYF	TGTGCCAGCAGTGGCGGACTCGCTACCTCCTACGAGCAGTACTTC
TRBJ2-4	TRBV5-1	few	NA	CASSEEVRGAKNIQYF	TGCGCCAGCAGTGAGGAGGTCAGGGGAGCCAAAAACATTCAGTACTTC
TRBJ2-7	TRBV6-5	NA	NA	CASSNPIGGFYEQYF	TGTGCCAGCAGTAACCCGATTGGGGGGTTCTACGAGCAGTACTTC
TRBJ2-7	TRBV20-1	NA	NA	CSARGWEDHEQYF	TGCAGTGCTAGAGGGTGGGAGGATCACGAGCAGTACTTC
TRBJ2-7	TRBV18	NA	NA	CASSPPNPLAHEQYF	TGTGCCAGCTCACCACCGAACCCATTAGCCCACGAGCAGTACTTC
TRBJ1-5	TRBV19	NA	NA	CASHLQGRNQPQHF	TGTGCCAGTCATTTGCAGGGGCGCAATCAGCCCCAGCATTTT
TRBJ1-2	TRBV19	few	TRBD1	CASSSPGTGESNYGYTF	TGTGCCAGTAGCAGTCCCGGGACAGGGGAAAGCAACTATGGCTACACCTTC
TRBJ2-2	TRBV6-5	many	TRBD2	CASSNRLAGGTGELFF	TGTGCCAGCAGTAACCGACTAGCGGGAGGGACCGGGGAGCTGTTTTTT
TRBJ1-2	TRBV20-1	many	TRBD1	CSARVGGQHGYTF	TGCAGTGCTAGGGTTGGGGGACAGCATGGCTACACCTTC
TRBJ2-2	TRBV25-1	many	TRBD1	CASSGTGGGRRTGELFF	TGTGCCAGCAGTGGGACAGGGGGCGGTAGAAGAACCGGGGAGCTGTTTTTT
TRBJ2-7	TRBV2	many	TRBD1	CASRNRDRGYEQYF	TGTGCCAGCAGGAACCGGGACAGGGGCTACGAGCAGTACTTC
TRBJ1-2	TRBV9	many	NA	CASSRGESRGYTF	TGTGCCAGCAGCCGAGGGGAGTCGCGCGGCTACACCTTC
TRBJ2-3	TRBV28	NA	NA	CASSGERSSTDTQYF	TGTGCCAGCAGTGGGGAACGGAGTAGCACAGATACGCAGTATTTT
TRBJ2-7	TRBV6-2/TRBV6-3	many	TRBD2	CASSSLAGEGKGEQYF	TGTGCCAGCAGTTCCCTAGCGGGAGAAGGGAAAGGTGAGCAGTACTTC
TRBJ1-1	TRBV7-6	few	NA	CASSPGEANTEAFF	TGTGCCAGCAGCCCAGGGGAGGCGAACACTGAAGCTTTCTTT
TRBJ1-1	TRBV30	many	NA	CAWALNTEAFF	TGTGCCTGGGCATTGAACACTGAAGCTTTCTTT
TRBJ2-7	TRBV28	many	TRBD1	CASSLNRDSISYEQYF	TGTGCCAGCAGTTTAAACCGGGACAGCATCTCCTACGAGCAGTACTTC
TRBJ2-4	TRBV5-1	few	TRBD1	CASSRDREDIQYF	TGCGCCAGCAGCAGGGACAGGGAGGACATTCAGTACTTC
TRBJ1-2	TRBV4-2	NA	NA	CASSHRGVLGYTF	TGTGCCAGCAGCCATCGGGGGGTCCTTGGCTACACCTTC
TRBJ1-1	TRBV6-2/TRBV6-3	many	NA	CASRPRAFEAFF	TGTGCCAGCAGGCCGCGGGCATTTGAAGCTTTCTTT
TRBJ2-2	TRBV24-1	NA	NA	CATSDPKTSGELFF	TGTGCCACCAGTGATCCTAAAACTAGCGGGGAGCTGTTTTTT
TRBJ2-2	TRBV14	many	TRBD2	CASRRSPGGGELFF	TGTGCCAGCAGGCGCTCACCGGGAGGCGGGGAGCTGTTTTTT
TRBJ2-7	TRBV5-1	many	NA	CASSSYLGVEQYF	TGCGCCAGCAGCTCTTACTTGGGGGTTGAGCAGTACTTC
TRBJ2-6	TRBV18	NA	NA	CASSPGDGTNVLTF	TGTGCCAGCTCACCAGGGGACGGGACCAACGTCCTGACTTTC
TRBJ2-7	TRBV6-5	many	NA	CASSYYEQYF	TGTGCCAGCAGTTACTACGAGCAGTACTTC
TRBJ2-5	TRBV30	NA	TRBD2	CAYLLAGGQTQYF	TGTGCCTACCTACTAGCGGGAGGGCAGACCCAGTACTTC
TRBJ1-2	TRBV11-2	many	NA	CASSSGTEVRQNNYGYTF	TGTGCCAGCAGCTCTGGGACGGAAGTTAGGCAGAACAACTATGGCTACACCTTC
TRBJ1-1	TRBV7-8	many	TRBD1	CASSAGTGGYGNTEAFF	TGTGCCAGCAGCGCCGGGACAGGGGGCTATGGGAACACTGAAGCTTTCTTT
TRBJ2-2	TRBV5-1	NA	TRBD1	CASSAGQGAGELFF	TGCGCCAGCAGCGCTGGACAGGGAGCCGGGGAGCTGTTTTTT
TRBJ2-2	TRBV5-4	NA	TRBD1	CASSSLDRVNTGELFF	TGTGCCAGCAGCTCGTTGGACAGGGTAAACACCGGGGAGCTGTTTTTT
TRBJ2-7	TRBV28	many	TRBD1	CASSSHDRGRAYEQYF	TGTGCCAGCAGTTCCCACGACAGGGGGCGAGCCTACGAGCAGTACTTC
TRBJ2-7	TRBV20-1	many	NA	CSAPGRGTLSSEQYF	TGCAGTGCTCCAGGACGGGGGACTCTCTCTTCCGAGCAGTACTTC